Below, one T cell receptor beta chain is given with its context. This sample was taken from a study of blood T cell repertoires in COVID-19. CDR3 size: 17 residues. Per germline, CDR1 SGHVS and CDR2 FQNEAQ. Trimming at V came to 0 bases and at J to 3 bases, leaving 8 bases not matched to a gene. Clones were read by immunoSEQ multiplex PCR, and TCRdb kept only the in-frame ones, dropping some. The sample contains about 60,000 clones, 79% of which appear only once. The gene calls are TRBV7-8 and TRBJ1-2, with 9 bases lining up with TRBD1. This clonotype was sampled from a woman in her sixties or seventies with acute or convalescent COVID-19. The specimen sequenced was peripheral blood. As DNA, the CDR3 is TGTGCCAGCAGCTTAGCGCAGTACAGGGGGCAGGACTATGGCTACACCTTC. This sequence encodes CASSLAQYRGQDYGYTF.